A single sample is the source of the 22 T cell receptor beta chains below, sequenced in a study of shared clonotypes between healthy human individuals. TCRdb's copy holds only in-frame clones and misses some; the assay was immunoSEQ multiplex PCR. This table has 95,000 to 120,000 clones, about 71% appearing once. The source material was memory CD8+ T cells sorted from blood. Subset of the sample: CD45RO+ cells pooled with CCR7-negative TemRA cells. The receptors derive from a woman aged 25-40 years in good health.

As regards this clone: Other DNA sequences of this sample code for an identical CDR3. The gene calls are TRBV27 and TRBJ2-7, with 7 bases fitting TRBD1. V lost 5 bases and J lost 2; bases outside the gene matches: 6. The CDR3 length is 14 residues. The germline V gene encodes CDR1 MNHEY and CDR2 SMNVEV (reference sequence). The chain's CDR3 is CASSLTGTAYEQYF. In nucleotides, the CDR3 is TGTGCCAGCAGTCTCACCGGGACAGCCTACGAGCAGTACTTC.

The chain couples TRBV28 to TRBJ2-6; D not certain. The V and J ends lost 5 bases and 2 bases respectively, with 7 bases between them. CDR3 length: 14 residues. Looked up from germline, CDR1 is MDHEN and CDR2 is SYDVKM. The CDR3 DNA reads TGTGCCAGCAGTCAATTCCCTGGGGCCAACGTCCTGACTTTC. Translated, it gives CASSQFPGANVLTF.

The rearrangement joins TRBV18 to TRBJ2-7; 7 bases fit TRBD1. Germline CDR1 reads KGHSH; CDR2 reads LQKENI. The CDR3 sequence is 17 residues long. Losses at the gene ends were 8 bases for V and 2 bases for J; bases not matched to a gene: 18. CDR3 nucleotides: TGTGCCAGCGCACAGGGGCGTCGTTCGCTTTGGGCCTACGAGCAGTACTTC. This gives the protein CASAQGRRSLWAYEQYF.

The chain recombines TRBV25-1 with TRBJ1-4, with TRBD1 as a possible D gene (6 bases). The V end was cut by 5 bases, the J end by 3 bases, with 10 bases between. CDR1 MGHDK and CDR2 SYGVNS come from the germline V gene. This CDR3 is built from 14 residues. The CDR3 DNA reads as TGTGCCAGCAGTTCACAGGGCTCTAATGAAAAACTGTTTTTT. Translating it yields CASSSQGSNEKLFF.

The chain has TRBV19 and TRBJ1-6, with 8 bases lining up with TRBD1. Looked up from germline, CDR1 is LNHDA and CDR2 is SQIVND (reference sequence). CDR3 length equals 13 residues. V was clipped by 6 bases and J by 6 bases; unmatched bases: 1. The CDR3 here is CASRTGVNSPLHF. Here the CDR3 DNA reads TGTGCCAGTAGGACAGGGGTTAATTCACCCCTCCACTTT.

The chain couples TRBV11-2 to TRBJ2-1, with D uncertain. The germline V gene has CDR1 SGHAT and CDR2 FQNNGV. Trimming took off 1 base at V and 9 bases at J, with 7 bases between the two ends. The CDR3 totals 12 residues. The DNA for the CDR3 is TGTGCCAGCAGCTTAGGAAGTTCTGAGCAGTTCTTC. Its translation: CASSLGSSEQFF.

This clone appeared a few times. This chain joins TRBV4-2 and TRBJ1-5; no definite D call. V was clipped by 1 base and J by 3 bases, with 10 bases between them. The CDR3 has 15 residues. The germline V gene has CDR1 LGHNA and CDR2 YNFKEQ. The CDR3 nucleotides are TGTGCCAGCAGCCAAGTTTCTACTAACAATCAGCCCCAGCATTTT. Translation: CASSQVSTNNQPQHF.

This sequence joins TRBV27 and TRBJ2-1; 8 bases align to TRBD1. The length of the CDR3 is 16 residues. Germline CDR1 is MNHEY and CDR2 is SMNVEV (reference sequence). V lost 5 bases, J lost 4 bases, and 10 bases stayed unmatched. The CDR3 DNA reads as TGTGCCAGCAGTCGACCCAGACAGGGGAAATACAATGAGCAGTTCTTC. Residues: CASSRPRQGKYNEQFF.

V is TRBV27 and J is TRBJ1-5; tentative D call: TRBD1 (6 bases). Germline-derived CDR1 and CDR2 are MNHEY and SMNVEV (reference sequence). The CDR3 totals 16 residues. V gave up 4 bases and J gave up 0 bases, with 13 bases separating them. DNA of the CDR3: TGTGCCAGCAGTTCTATAGACAGGTATAGCAATCAGCCCCAGCATTTT. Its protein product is CASSSIDRYSNQPQHF.

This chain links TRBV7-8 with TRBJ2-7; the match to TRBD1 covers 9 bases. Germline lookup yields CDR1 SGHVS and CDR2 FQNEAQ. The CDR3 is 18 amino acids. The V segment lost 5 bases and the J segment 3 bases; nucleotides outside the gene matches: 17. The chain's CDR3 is CASSQGTGLQLGDYEQYF. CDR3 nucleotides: TGTGCCAGCAGCCAGGGGACAGGGCTCCAGCTGGGGGACTACGAGCAGTACTTC.

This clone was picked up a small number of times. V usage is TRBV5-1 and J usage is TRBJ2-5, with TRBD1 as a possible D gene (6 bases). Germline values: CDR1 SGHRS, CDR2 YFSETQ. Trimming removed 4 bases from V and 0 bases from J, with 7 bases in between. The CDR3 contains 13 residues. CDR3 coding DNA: TGCGCCAGCAGCCGGACAGACCAAGAGACCCAGTACTTC. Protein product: CASSRTDQETQYF.

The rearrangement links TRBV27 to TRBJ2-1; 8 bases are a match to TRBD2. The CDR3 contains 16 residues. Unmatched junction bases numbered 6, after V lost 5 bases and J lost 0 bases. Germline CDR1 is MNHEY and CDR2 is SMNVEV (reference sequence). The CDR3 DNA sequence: TGTGCCAGCAGTCCCCGGGAGGGAAGCTCCTACAATGAGCAGTTCTTC. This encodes CASSPREGSSYNEQFF.

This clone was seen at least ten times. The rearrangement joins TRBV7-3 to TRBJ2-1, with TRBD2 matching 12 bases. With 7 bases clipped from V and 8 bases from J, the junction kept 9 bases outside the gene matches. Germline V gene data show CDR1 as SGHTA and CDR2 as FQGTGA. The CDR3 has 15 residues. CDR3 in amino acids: CASTQLAGGGHEQFF. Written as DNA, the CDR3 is TGTGCCAGCACCCAACTAGCGGGAGGAGGTCATGAGCAGTTCTTC.

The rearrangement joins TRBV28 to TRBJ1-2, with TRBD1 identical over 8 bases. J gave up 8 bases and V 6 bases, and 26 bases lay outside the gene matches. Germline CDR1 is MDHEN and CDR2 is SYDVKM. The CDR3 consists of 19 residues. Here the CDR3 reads CASSLFLPADRVGMGGYTF. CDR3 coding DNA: TGTGCCAGCAGCCTATTCTTGCCCGCGGACAGGGTTGGGATGGGGGGCTACACCTTC.

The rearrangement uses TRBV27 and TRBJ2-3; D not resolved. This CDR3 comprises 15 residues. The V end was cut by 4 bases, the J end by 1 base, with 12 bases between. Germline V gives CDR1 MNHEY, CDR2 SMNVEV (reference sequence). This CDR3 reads CASSSSTPGTDTQYF. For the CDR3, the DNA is TGTGCCAGCAGTTCCTCTACGCCCGGCACAGATACGCAGTATTTT.

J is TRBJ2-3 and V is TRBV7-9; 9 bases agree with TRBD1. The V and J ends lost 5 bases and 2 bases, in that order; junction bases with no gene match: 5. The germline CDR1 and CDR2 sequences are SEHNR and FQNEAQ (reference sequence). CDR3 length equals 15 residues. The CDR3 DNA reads TGTGCCAGCAGCAGCCGGGACAGGGACACAGATACGCAGTATTTT. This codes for CASSSRDRDTDTQYF.

The CDR3 DNA sequence: TGCGCCAGCAGCCCACAGACAGGGGCTCCCGAAGAGACCCAGTACTTC. It translates to CASSPQTGAPEETQYF. This chain connects TRBV5-1 to TRBJ2-5, with TRBD1 matching over 8 bases. Germline CDR1 and CDR2: SGHRS and YFSETQ. The CDR3 runs 16 residues. With 4 bases clipped from V and 3 bases from J, the junction kept 11 bases outside the gene matches.

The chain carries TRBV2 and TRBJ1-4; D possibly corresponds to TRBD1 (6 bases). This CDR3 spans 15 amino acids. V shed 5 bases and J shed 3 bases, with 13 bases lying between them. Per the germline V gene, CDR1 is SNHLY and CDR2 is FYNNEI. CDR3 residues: CASSPRRGSNEKLFF. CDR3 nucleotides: TGTGCCAGCAGTCCCAGGAGGGGGTCTAATGAAAAACTGTTTTTT.

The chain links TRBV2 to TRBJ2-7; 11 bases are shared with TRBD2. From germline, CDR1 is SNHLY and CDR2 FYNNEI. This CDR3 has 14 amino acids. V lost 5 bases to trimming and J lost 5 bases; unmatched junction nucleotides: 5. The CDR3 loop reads CASSKLAGVNEQYF. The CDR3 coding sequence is TGTGCCAGCAGTAAACTAGCGGGAGTGAACGAGCAGTACTTC. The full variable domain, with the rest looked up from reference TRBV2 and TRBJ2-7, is EPEVTQTPSHQVTQMGQEVILRCVPISNHLYFYWYRQILGQKVEFLVSFYNNEISEKSEIFDDQFSVERPDGSNFTLKIRSTKLEDSAMYFCASSKLAGVNEQYFGPGTRLTVT.

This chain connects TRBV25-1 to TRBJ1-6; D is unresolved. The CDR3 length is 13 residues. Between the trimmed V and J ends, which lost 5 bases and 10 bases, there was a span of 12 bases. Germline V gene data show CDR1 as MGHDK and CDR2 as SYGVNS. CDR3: CASSSEGGSPLHF. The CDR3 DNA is TGTGCCAGCAGTTCGGAGGGAGGGTCACCCCTCCACTTT.

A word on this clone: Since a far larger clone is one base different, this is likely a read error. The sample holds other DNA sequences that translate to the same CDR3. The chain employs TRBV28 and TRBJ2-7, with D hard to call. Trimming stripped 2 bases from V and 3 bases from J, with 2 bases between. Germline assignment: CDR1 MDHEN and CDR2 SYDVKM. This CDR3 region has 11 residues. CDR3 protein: CASSLGYEQYF. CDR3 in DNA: TGTGCCAGCAGTTTAGGCTACGAGCAGTACTTC. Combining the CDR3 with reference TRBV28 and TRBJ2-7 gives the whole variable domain DVKVTQSSRYLVKRTGEKVFLECVQDMDHENMFWYRQDPGLGLRLIYFSYDVKMKEKGDIPEGYSVSREKKERFSLILESASTNQTSMYLCASSLGYEQYFGPGTRLTVT.

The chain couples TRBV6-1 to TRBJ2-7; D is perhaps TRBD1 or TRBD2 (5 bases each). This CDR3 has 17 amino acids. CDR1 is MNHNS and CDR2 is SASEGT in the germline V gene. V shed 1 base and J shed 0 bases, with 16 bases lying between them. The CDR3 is CASSEVFSGRGSYEQYF. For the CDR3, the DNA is TGTGCCAGCAGTGAAGTCTTCAGCGGTAGGGGCTCCTACGAGCAGTACTTC.